This T cell receptor beta chain was profiled in a study of identical twins. Study-wide results and limits: Weaker excess sharing between twins was seen in beta out-of-frame sequences.

This clonotype was seen ten or more times. Its cognate antigen is unknown. CDR3 length equals 15 residues. CDR1 ENHRY and CDR2 SYGVKD come from the germline V gene. V was pared by 0 bases and J by 2 bases, with 10 bases between. The cDNA had a unique molecular identifier and a template-switch universal primer site. MiXCR, run by TCRdb on the 5' RACE reads, gives a single entry per CDR3 protein. The sample records 450,000 or so distinct CDR3 sequences, approximately 24% being singletons. This sample was also put to use in a study of T cells expressing NK-cell markers. Turning to that study: T cells sorted in several experiments were restricted to alpha-beta TCR T cells by an anti-gamma-delta TCR antibody. Topping the CD3+CD56-NKG2C+ fraction as well were these clonotypes, in a few donors.

Sequenced input: CD4+ T cells sorted from blood. This chain links TRBV10-3 with TRBJ1-2; D unclear. The receptor comes from a woman aged 18-29 years in good health. For the CDR3, the DNA is TGTGCCATCAGTGAGTCAAACATCAGAAACTATGGCTACACCTTC. Protein product: CAISESNIRNYGYTF.